The 22 T cell receptor beta chains reported below all come from one sample, sequenced in a study of PD-1 blockade in mismatch repair-deficient tumors. Clones were sequenced by immunoSEQ multiplex PCR, and TCRdb holds only the in-frame ones, with some missing. The data contain under 50,000 clones, 77% of them singletons. The input for sequencing was PBMCs, taken before pembrolizumab treatment. The receptors here all came from an adult with mismatch repair-deficient cancer.

The gene calls are TRBV5-1 and TRBJ1-5; D gene uncertain. V lost 4 bases, J lost 4 bases, and 12 bases lay in between. This CDR3 contains 14 residues. Germline assignment: CDR1 SGHRS and CDR2 YFSETQ. The chain's CDR3 is CASSLDGVNQPQHF. CDR3 coding DNA: TGCGCCAGCAGCCTCGACGGGGTGAATCAGCCCCAGCATTTT. Filled out from reference TRBV5-1 and TRBJ1-5, the complete variable domain reads KAGVTQTPRYLIKTRGQQVTLSCSPISGHRSVSWYQQTPGQGLQFLFEYFSETQRNKGNFPGRFSGRQFSNSRSEMNVSTLELGDSALYLCASSLDGVNQPQHFGDGTRLSIL.

In regard to this clone: The same CDR3 arises from other DNA sequences in this sample as well. The chain links TRBV27 to TRBJ1-2; D ambiguous. Trimming removed 2 bases from V and 6 bases from J, with 16 bases in between. The V gene's germline CDR1 is MNHEY and CDR2 SMNVEV (reference sequence). CDR3 length: 15 residues. The CDR3 DNA reads as TGTGCCAGCAGTTTAACTCAGCGCATCTTTGATGGCTACACCTTC. Its protein is CASSLTQRIFDGYTF.

J is TRBJ2-1 and V is TRBV2, with 12 nucleotides matching TRBD1. V trimming: 4 bases; J trimming: 5 bases; junction bases outside the gene matches: 12. The germline gives CDR1 SNHLY, CDR2 FYNNEI. The CDR3 has 18 residues. The CDR3 bases are TGTGCCAGCAGTGTCCCGGGACAGGGGGCCATAACGGACAATGAGCAGTTCTTC. Encoded protein: CASSVPGQGAITDNEQFF. The full variable domain, rest sourced from reference TRBV2 and TRBJ2-1, is EPEVTQTPSHQVTQMGQEVILRCVPISNHLYFYWYRQILGQKVEFLVSFYNNEISEKSEIFDDQFSVERPDGSNFTLKIRSTKLEDSAMYFCASSVPGQGAITDNEQFFGPGTRLTVL.

This clone was recorded a few times. The chain uses TRBV19 and TRBJ1-2; a possible D gene is TRBD1 (5 bases). V shed 5 bases and J shed 5 bases, with 18 bases lying between them. Germline CDR1 reads LNHDA; CDR2 reads SQIVND (reference sequence). The CDR3 is 15 residues long. The CDR3 bases are TGTGCCAGTAGTTCGTCACTCGGGACGCCGTATGGCTACACCTTC. As protein: CASSSSLGTPYGYTF.

V gene TRBV12-5 combines with J gene TRBJ1-1; the match to TRBD1 covers 7 bases. The V and J ends lost 6 bases and 0 bases, in that order; junction bases with no gene match: 4. Germline V gene data show CDR1 as LGHNT and CDR2 as FRNRAP. The CDR3 consists of 14 residues. The CDR3 loop is CASGQGVMNTEAFF. The CDR3 region has the DNA TGTGCTAGTGGGCAGGGGGTCATGAACACTGAAGCTTTCTTT.

CDR3 in amino acids: CASMGTGTPTTNEKLFF. CDR3 coding DNA: TGTGCCAGTATGGGGACAGGGACACCGACAACTAATGAAAAACTGTTTTTT. This rearrangement joins TRBV19 to TRBJ1-4; 9 nucleotides match TRBD1. Per germline, CDR1 LNHDA and CDR2 SQIVND (reference sequence). This CDR3 spans 17 amino acids. The J segment lost 0 bases and the V segment lost 7 bases, leaving 9 bases of the junction unmatched.

This clone was seen a single time. The chain recombines TRBV19 with TRBJ2-3, with 8 bases lining up with TRBD2. Germline V gene sequence: CDR1 LNHDA, CDR2 SQIVND (reference sequence). Losses at the gene ends were 5 bases for V and 4 bases for J; bases not matched to a gene: 8. CDR3 length: 15 amino acids. The CDR3 DNA is TGTGCCAGTAGTGCCGGGAGCGGGAGTGCAGATACGCAGTATTTT. Translated, it gives CASSAGSGSADTQYF.

CDR3 in amino acids: CASSLRPQGNTGELFF. The CDR3 DNA reads as TGTGCCAGCTCACTTCGACCCCAGGGGAACACCGGGGAGCTGTTTTTT. This sequence joins TRBV18 and TRBJ2-2, with a possible D match to TRBD1 (5 bases). Between the trimmed V and J ends, which lost 4 bases and 1 base, there was a span of 13 bases. The germline CDR1 and CDR2 sequences are KGHSH and LQKENI. The CDR3 is 16 amino acids.

The CDR3 loop reads CASSRGTEETQYF. The CDR3 DNA is TGTGCCAGTAGTCGGGGGACCGAAGAGACCCAGTACTTC. The chain uses TRBV19 and TRBJ2-5, with a tentative D call TRBD2 (6 bases). There are 13 residues in the CDR3. CDR1 is LNHDA, CDR2 SQIVND, per germline (reference sequence). Trimming took off 5 bases at V and 3 bases at J, with 10 bases between the two ends.

This clone occurred a few times. The V gene is TRBV4-1, the J gene TRBJ2-7; D unclear. Looked up from germline, CDR1 is MGHRA and CDR2 is YSYEKL. The CDR3 contains 14 residues. Trimming took 0 bases from V and 2 from J, leaving 8 bases between them. CDR3 residues: CASSQDPGPYEQYF. The CDR3 coding sequence is TGCGCCAGCAGCCAAGATCCCGGCCCCTACGAGCAGTACTTC.

V is TRBV19 and J is TRBJ1-1; 7 bases line up with TRBD1. Germline V gene data show CDR1 as LNHDA and CDR2 as SQIVND (reference sequence). J gave up 7 bases and V 8 bases, and 13 bases lay outside the gene matches. This CDR3 is 14 amino acids long. CDR3 residues: CASGDREAPLEAFF. CDR3 bases: TGTGCCAGTGGAGACAGGGAGGCTCCTCTTGAAGCTTTCTTT. The variable domain in full, completed from reference TRBV19 and TRBJ1-1, reads DGGITQSPKYLFRKEGQNVTLSCEQNLNHDAMYWYRQDPGQGLRLIYYSQIVNDFQKGDIAEGYSVSREKKESFPLTVTSAQKNPTAFYLCASGDREAPLEAFFGQGTRLTVV.

CDR3 in amino acids: CASSEQGRSNQPQHF. In DNA, the CDR3 is TGTGCCAGTAGTGAACAGGGTAGGTCCAATCAGCCCCAGCATTTT. This chain links TRBV19 with TRBJ1-5; tentatively, D is TRBD1 (6 bases). Trimming pared 5 bases from V and 3 bases from J, leaving 14 bases between. This CDR3 is 15 amino acids long. CDR1 LNHDA and CDR2 SQIVND come from the germline V gene (reference sequence).

This chain uses TRBV11-3 with TRBJ1-1; TRBD1 might be the D (6 bases). Trimming shortened V by 2 bases and J by 5 bases, and 9 bases separated the two germline ends. The CDR3 is made up of 13 amino acids. Per germline, CDR1 SGHNT and CDR2 YENEEA. Here the CDR3 reads CASSLRGETEAFF. The CDR3 DNA is TGTGCCAGCAGCTTAAGGGGGGAGACTGAAGCTTTCTTT.

The V gene is TRBV11-2, the J gene TRBJ2-3, with D perhaps matching TRBD1 or TRBD2 (6 bases each). This CDR3 has 16 amino acids. Trimming removed 1 base at V and 3 bases at J, with 14 bases between. Germline CDR1 SGHAT, CDR2 FQNNGV. The CDR3 is CASSLAWGAGTDTQYF. For the CDR3, the DNA is TGTGCCAGCAGCTTAGCGTGGGGGGCTGGGACAGATACGCAGTATTTT.

This clone occurred a few times. The chain employs TRBV28 and TRBJ1-1; D is ambiguous. From germline, CDR1 is MDHEN and CDR2 SYDVKM. V was trimmed by 6 bases and J by 4 bases, leaving 18 bases between them. There are 15 residues in the CDR3. CDR3 in amino acids: CASRLPSVGVTEAFF. The CDR3 DNA follows: TGTGCCAGCAGGCTTCCAAGTGTCGGGGTCACTGAAGCTTTCTTT.

In this sample, this clone turned up once. The chain employs TRBV25-1 and TRBJ1-5, with D hard to call. Per the germline V gene, CDR1 is MGHDK and CDR2 is SYGVNS. The CDR3 length is 13 residues. Deletions cut 5 bases from V and 10 bases from J, with 15 bases between. CDR3 nucleotides: TGTGCCAGCAGTATCAGCCGGACGGGACCCCAGCATTTT. This translates into CASSISRTGPQHF.

The CDR3: CASSLRAAGTGGKNIQYF. The CDR3 DNA reads as TGTGCCAGCAGCTTACGGGCGGCAGGGACAGGGGGCAAAAACATTCAGTACTTC. The J gene is TRBJ2-4, the V gene TRBV11-2; 11 bases match TRBD1. Per the germline V gene, CDR1 is SGHAT and CDR2 is FQNNGV. The CDR3 has 18 amino acids. The ends lost 2 bases at V and 3 bases at J; junction bases unmatched: 9.

CDR3 in DNA: TGTGCCAGCACTTCCGGGACCACCTACGAGCAGTACTTC. Amino acid sequence: CASTSGTTYEQYF. The chain uses TRBV28 and TRBJ2-7; D may match TRBD1 or TRBD2 (5 bases each). This CDR3 is 13 amino acids long. Looked up from germline, CDR1 is MDHEN and CDR2 is SYDVKM. The V end was cut by 7 bases, the J end by 2 bases, with 12 bases between.

There are a few counts of this clone. V gene TRBV10-3 combines with J gene TRBJ1-1, with a weak D call TRBD1 (5 bases). The germline V gene has CDR1 ENHRY and CDR2 SYGVKD. The CDR3 sequence is 11 residues long. Trimming stripped 2 bases from V and 7 bases from J, with 5 bases between. The DNA of the CDR3 is TGTGCCATCAGTGAGGGGGGTGAAGCTTTCTTT. Protein sequence: CAISEGGEAFF.

The CDR3 spells CASSPPVGGGPPYNEQFF. The DNA of the CDR3 is TGTGCCAGCAGCCCCCCTGTGGGGGGAGGGCCTCCCTACAATGAGCAGTTCTTC. The V gene is TRBV7-9, the J gene TRBJ2-1; 7 positions agree with TRBD2. The V and J ends lost 5 bases and 2 bases, in that order; junction bases with no gene match: 15. The CDR3 is made up of 18 amino acids. The germline gives CDR1 SEHNR, CDR2 FQNEAQ (reference sequence).

The J gene is TRBJ2-7, the V gene TRBV27; 8 bases fit TRBD1. This CDR3 spans 15 amino acids. V lost 2 bases and J lost 0; bases outside the gene matches: 3. Germline lookup yields CDR1 MNHEY and CDR2 SMNVEV (reference sequence). CDR3 region: CASSLRDRHSYEQYF. For the CDR3, the DNA is TGTGCCAGCAGTTTACGGGACAGGCACTCCTACGAGCAGTACTTC.

This chain connects TRBV28 to TRBJ2-3; 8 bases fit TRBD2. CDR3 length: 14 residues. The V and J ends lost 8 bases and 2 bases, in that order; junction bases with no gene match: 6. The V gene's germline CDR1 is MDHEN and CDR2 SYDVKM. DNA for the CDR3: TGTGCCAGCCGGCTAGCGGGTGTCACAGATACGCAGTATTTT. It yields the protein CASRLAGVTDTQYF.